The entry below gives a single T cell receptor (beta chain) sequence along with its context. Trimming took 3 bases from V and 14 from J, leaving 18 bases between them. The germline CDR1 and CDR2 sequences are KGHSH and LQKENI. The CDR3 consists of 13 residues. Sequencing used immunoSEQ multiplex PCR; TCRdb keeps in-frame clones, though not all of them. The top ten clones hold roughly 6.3% of a sample with approximately 350,000 clones, around 66% of them seen once. This specimen belongs to a study of cytotoxic CD8 clonotypes in ibrutinib-treated CLL. The sequence was obtained from a human donor with chronic lymphocytic leukemia. J is TRBJ2-3 and V is TRBV18; D is perhaps TRBD1 (6 bases). The sample consisted of PBMCs, taken after 36 months of ibrutinib treatment. The DNA of the CDR3 is TGTGCCAGCTCACCGCTCGAGGGGGTCCCTGGGTATTTT. As protein: CASSPLEGVPGYF.